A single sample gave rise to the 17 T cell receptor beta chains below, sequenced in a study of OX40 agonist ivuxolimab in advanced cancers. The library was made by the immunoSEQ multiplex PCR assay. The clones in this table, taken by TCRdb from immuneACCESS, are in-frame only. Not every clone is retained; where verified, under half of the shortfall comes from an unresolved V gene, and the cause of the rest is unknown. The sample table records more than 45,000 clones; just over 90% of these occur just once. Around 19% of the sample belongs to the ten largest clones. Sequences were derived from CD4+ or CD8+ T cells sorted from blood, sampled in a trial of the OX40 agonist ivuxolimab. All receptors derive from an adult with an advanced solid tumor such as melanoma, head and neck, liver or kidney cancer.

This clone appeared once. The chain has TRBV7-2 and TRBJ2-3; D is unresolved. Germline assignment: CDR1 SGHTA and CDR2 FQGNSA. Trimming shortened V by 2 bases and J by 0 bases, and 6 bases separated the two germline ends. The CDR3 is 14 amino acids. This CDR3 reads CASSLIGSTDTQYF. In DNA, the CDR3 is TGTGCCAGCAGCTTAATAGGGAGCACAGATACGCAGTATTTT.

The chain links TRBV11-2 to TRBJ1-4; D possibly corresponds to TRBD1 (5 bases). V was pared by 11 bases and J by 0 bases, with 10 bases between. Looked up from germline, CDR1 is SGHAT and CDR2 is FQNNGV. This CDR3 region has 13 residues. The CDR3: CAGGGATNEKLFF. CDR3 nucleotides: TGTGCCGGGGGAGGTGCAACTAATGAAAAACTGTTTTTT.

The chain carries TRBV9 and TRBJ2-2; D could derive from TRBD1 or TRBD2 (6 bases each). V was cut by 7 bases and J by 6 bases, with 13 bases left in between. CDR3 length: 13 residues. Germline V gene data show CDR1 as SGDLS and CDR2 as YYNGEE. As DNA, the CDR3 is TGTGCCAGCCGGAGGGGGGCTGCCGGGGAGCTGTTTTTT. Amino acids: CASRRGAAGELFF.

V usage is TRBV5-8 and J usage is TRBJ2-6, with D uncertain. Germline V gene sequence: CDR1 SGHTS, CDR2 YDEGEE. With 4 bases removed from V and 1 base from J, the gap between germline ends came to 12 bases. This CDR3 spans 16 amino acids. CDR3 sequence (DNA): TGTGCCAGCAGCACGGACGGAGCGTCTGGGGCCAACGTCCTGACTTTC. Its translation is CASSTDGASGANVLTF.

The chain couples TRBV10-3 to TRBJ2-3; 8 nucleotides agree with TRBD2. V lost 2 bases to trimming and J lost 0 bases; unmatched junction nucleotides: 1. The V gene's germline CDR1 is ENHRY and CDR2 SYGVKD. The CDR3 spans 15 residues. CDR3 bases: TGTGCCATCAGTGAGGAGCGGGGGAGCACAGATACGCAGTATTTT. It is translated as CAISEERGSTDTQYF.

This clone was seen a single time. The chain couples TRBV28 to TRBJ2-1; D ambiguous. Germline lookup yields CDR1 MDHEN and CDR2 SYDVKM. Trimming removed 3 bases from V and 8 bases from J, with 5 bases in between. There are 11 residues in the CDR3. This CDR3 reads CASSLADEQFF. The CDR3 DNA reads TGTGCCAGCAGTTTGGCAGATGAGCAGTTCTTC.

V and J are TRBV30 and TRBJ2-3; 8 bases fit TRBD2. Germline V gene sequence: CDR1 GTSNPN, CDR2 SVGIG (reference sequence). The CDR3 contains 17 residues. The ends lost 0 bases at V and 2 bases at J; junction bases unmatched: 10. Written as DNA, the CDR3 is TGTGCCTGGAGTGTACCCCTGGGAGCGGGGGACACAGATACGCAGTATTTT. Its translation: CAWSVPLGAGDTDTQYF.

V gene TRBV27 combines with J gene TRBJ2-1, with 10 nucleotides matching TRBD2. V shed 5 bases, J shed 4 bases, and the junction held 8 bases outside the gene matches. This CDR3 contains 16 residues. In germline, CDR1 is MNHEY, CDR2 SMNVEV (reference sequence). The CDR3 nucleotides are TGTGCCAGCAGTCCTAAAAGCGGGAGGGCGTACAATGAGCAGTTCTTC. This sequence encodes CASSPKSGRAYNEQFF.

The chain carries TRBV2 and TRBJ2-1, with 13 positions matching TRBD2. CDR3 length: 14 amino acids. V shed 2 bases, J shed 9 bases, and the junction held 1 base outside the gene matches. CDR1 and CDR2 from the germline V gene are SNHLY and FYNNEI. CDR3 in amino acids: CASSETSGRVEQFF. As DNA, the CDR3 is TGTGCCAGCAGTGAAACTAGCGGGAGGGTTGAGCAGTTCTTC.

Here the CDR3 reads CASSLRAGGYEQYF. The CDR3 DNA follows: TGTGCCAGCAGTTTACGGGCAGGGGGCTACGAGCAGTACTTC. The rearrangement links TRBV28 to TRBJ2-7; TRBD1 matches at 7 bases. The V and J ends lost 2 bases and 3 bases, in that order; junction bases with no gene match: 4. CDR1 and CDR2 (germline): MDHEN, SYDVKM. This CDR3 spans 14 amino acids.

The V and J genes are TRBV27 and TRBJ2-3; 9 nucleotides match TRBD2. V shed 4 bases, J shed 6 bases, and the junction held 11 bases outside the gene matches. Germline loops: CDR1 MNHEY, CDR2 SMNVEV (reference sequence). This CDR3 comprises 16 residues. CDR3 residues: CASSSSLAGGPDTQYF. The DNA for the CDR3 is TGTGCCAGCAGTTCCTCCTTGGCGGGAGGGCCCGATACGCAGTATTTT.

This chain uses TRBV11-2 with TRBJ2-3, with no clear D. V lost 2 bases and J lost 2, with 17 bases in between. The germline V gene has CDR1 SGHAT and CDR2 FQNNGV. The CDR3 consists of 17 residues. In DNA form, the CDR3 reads TGTGCCAGCAGCTTAATTGGCGACTTACGTACCACAGATACGCAGTATTTT. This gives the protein CASSLIGDLRTTDTQYF.

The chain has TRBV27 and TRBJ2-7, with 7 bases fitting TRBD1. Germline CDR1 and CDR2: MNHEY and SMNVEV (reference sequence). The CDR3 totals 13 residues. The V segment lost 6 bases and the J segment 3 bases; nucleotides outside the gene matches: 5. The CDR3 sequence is CASSRGQNYEQYF. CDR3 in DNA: TGTGCCAGCAGCAGGGGACAGAACTACGAGCAGTACTTC.

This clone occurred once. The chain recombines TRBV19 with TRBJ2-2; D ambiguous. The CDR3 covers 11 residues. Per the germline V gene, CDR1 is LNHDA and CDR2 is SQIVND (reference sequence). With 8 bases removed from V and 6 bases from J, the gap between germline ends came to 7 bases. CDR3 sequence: CASLWAGELFF. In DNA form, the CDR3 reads TGTGCCAGTCTTTGGGCCGGGGAGCTGTTTTTT. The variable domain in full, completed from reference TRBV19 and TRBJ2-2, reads DGGITQSPKYLFRKEGQNVTLSCEQNLNHDAMYWYRQDPGQGLRLIYYSQIVNDFQKGDIAEGYSVSREKKESFPLTVTSAQKNPTAFYLCASLWAGELFFGEGSRLTVL.

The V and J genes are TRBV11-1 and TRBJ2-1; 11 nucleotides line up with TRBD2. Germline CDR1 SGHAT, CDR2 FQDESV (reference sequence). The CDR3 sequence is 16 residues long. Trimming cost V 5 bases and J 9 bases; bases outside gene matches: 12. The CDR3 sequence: CASSALAGGYMGEQFF. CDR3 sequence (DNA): TGTGCCAGCAGCGCATTAGCGGGGGGGTATATGGGTGAGCAGTTCTTC.

The CDR3 sequence: CASSLPNDRVEQYF. As DNA, the CDR3 is TGTGCCAGCAGCTTGCCCAATGACAGGGTCGAGCAGTACTTC. The chain links TRBV5-6 to TRBJ2-7, with TRBD1 identical over 7 bases. Germline values: CDR1 SGHDT, CDR2 YYEEEE. CDR3 length: 14 residues. V was pared by 1 base and J by 6 bases, with 7 bases of the junction left unmatched.

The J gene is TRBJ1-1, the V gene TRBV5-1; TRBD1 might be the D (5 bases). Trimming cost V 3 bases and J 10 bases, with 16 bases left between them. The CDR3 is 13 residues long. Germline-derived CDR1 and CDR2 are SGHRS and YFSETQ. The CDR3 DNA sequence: TGCGCCAGCAGCTCTCGAGGGCCTCAGGGAGCTTTCTTT. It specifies CASSSRGPQGAFF.